The 27 T cell receptor beta chains in this list originate from one sample, sequenced in a study of cytomegalovirus exposure and HLA in healthy donors. This PCR relied on a set of 60 Vbeta primers and 13 Jbeta primers. Only in-frame clones appear in the TCRdb table, and some are missing; sequencing was by immunoSEQ multiplex PCR. The profile shows some 85,000 clones, roughly 80% of them singletons. Sequenced sample: PBMCs. The receptors stem from a woman in her forties or fifties in good health and CMV-seronegative.

The chain is built from TRBV2 and TRBJ2-1; a possible D gene is TRBD2 (6 bases). The V gene's germline CDR1 is SNHLY and CDR2 FYNNEI. V lost 2 bases and J 2 bases, leaving 13 bases between the germline ends. The CDR3 contains 16 residues. The CDR3 sequence is CASSELGLATYNEQFF. In nucleotides, the CDR3 is TGTGCCAGCAGTGAACTAGGGCTAGCGACCTACAATGAGCAGTTCTTC.

This chain connects TRBV28 to TRBJ2-5; D is uncertain. Germline CDR1 is MDHEN and CDR2 is SYDVKM. Trimming removed 7 bases from V and 5 bases from J, with 17 bases in between. This CDR3 has 14 amino acids. Here the CDR3 DNA reads TGTGCCAGCACTCAAAGAGGATACATGGAGACCCAGTACTTC. It translates to CASTQRGYMETQYF. Full variable domain (outside the CDR3, taken from reference TRBV28 and TRBJ2-5): DVKVTQSSRYLVKRTGEKVFLECVQDMDHENMFWYRQDPGLGLRLIYFSYDVKMKEKGDIPEGYSVSREKKERFSLILESASTNQTSMYLCASTQRGYMETQYFGPGTRLLVL.

The chain links TRBV7-2 to TRBJ1-4, with 12 nucleotides matching TRBD1. The J segment lost 8 bases and the V segment lost 5 bases, leaving 6 bases of the junction unmatched. Germline assignment: CDR1 SGHTA and CDR2 FQGNSA. The CDR3 is made up of 15 amino acids. This CDR3 reads CASSPRDRGPEKLFF. The DNA for the CDR3 is TGTGCCAGCAGCCCCCGGGACAGGGGGCCAGAAAAACTGTTTTTT.

The chain carries TRBV5-1 and TRBJ1-5; 7 bases agree with TRBD1. The CDR3 runs 14 residues. CDR1 is SGHRS and CDR2 is YFSETQ in the germline V gene. Germline trimming cut 4 bases from V and 2 bases from J; bases unmatched to any gene: 3. The CDR3 protein is CASSPTGGNQPQHF. The CDR3 DNA reads as TGCGCCAGCAGCCCTACAGGGGGCAATCAGCCCCAGCATTTT. Drawing the rest from reference TRBV5-1 and TRBJ1-5, the complete variable domain is KAGVTQTPRYLIKTRGQQVTLSCSPISGHRSVSWYQQTPGQGLQFLFEYFSETQRNKGNFPGRFSGRQFSNSRSEMNVSTLELGDSALYLCASSPTGGNQPQHFGDGTRLSIL.

This clone turned up a few times. The chain combines TRBV5-1 with TRBJ2-7, with D perhaps TRBD1 (6 bases). The germline V gene encodes CDR1 SGHRS and CDR2 YFSETQ. V was pared by 1 base and J by 5 bases, with 13 bases between. This CDR3 has 14 residues. CDR3 nucleotides: TGCGCCAGCAGCTTGAACAGGGATATTGACGAGCAGTACTTC. Translated, it gives CASSLNRDIDEQYF.

The rearrangement joins TRBV11-2 to TRBJ2-7; D might be TRBD1 (6 bases). The germline CDR1 and CDR2 sequences are SGHAT and FQNNGV. CDR3 length: 16 amino acids. The V gene lost 4 bases and the J gene lost 4 bases, with 20 bases spanning the gap. The CDR3 loop is CASSSLSQGWGYEQYF. DNA for the CDR3: TGTGCCAGCAGCTCGCTCTCACAGGGTTGGGGTTACGAGCAGTACTTC.

The chain joins TRBV5-4 to TRBJ1-4; 7 bases align to TRBD1. Trimming cost V 0 bases and J 4 bases; bases outside gene matches: 3. The CDR3 runs to 15 residues. The germline V gene has CDR1 SGHNT and CDR2 YYREEE (reference sequence). CDR3 in amino acids: CASSLGQGLNEKLFF. The CDR3 DNA follows: TGTGCCAGCAGCTTGGGACAGGGACTTAATGAAAAACTGTTTTTT.

The rearrangement joins TRBV4-2 to TRBJ1-2, with unresolved D. Deletions cut 5 bases from V and 2 bases from J, with 18 bases between. Germline lookup yields CDR1 LGHNA and CDR2 YNFKEQ. The length of the CDR3 is 16 residues. The CDR3, as DNA: TGTGCCAGCAGCTTCCTCGGCAGAGGGCGAAACTATGGCTACACCTTC. This gives the protein CASSFLGRGRNYGYTF.

The rearrangement uses TRBV11-3 and TRBJ1-5; D is unclear. Trimming took 3 bases from V and 12 from J, leaving 15 bases between them. CDR1 is SGHNT, CDR2 YENEEA, per germline. The CDR3 length is 13 residues. CDR3 nucleotides: TGTGCCAGCAGCTTCCCTACGCCCGTACTCCAGCATTTT. This translates into CASSFPTPVLQHF. Full variable domain (outside the CDR3, taken from reference TRBV11-3 and TRBJ1-5): EAGVVQSPRYKIIEKKQPVAFWCNPISGHNTLYWYLQNLGQGPELLIRYENEEAVDDSQLPKDRFSAERLKGVDSTLKIQPAELGDSAVYLCASSFPTPVLQHFGDGTRLSIL.

This rearrangement joins TRBV5-1 to TRBJ2-2, with D maybe TRBD1 (5 bases). Germline lookup yields CDR1 SGHRS and CDR2 YFSETQ. The CDR3 is 13 residues long. V lost 0 bases and J lost 6, with 6 bases in between. Here the CDR3 reads CASSLEGAGELFF. CDR3 nucleotides: TGCGCCAGCAGCTTGGAAGGGGCCGGGGAGCTGTTTTTT.

The CDR3 here is CAWSAPQTQYF. CDR3 in DNA: TGTGCCTGGAGTGCCCCTCAGACCCAGTACTTC. V gene TRBV30 combines with J gene TRBJ2-5, with D unresolved. Germline assignment: CDR1 GTSNPN and CDR2 SVGIG (reference sequence). The CDR3 is 11 residues long. V was trimmed by 1 base and J by 6 bases, leaving 6 bases between them.

This clone occurred once. The CDR3 spells CASSVGQSSYEQYF. In DNA form, the CDR3 reads TGCGCCAGCAGTGTGGGACAAAGCTCCTACGAGCAGTACTTC. This chain uses TRBV10-2 with TRBJ2-7, with D maybe TRBD1 (6 bases). The CDR3 has 14 amino acids. Between the trimmed V and J ends, which lost 4 bases and 0 bases, there was a span of 10 bases. The germline gives CDR1 WSHSY, CDR2 SAAADI.

The CDR3 DNA reads TGTGCCAGCAGCCGGGCCCTCGAGCAGTTCTTC. This encodes CASSRALEQFF. V gene TRBV14 combines with J gene TRBJ2-1; D call uncertain. Germline V gene lookup returns CDR1 SGHDN and CDR2 FVKESK. V was clipped by 4 bases and J by 10 bases, with 8 bases between them. The CDR3 spans 11 residues.

CDR3 sequence (DNA): TGCGCCAGCAGCTTGGGTACAGGGAAAACCTACGAGCAGTACTTC. It codes for CASSLGTGKTYEQYF. The J gene is TRBJ2-7, the V gene TRBV5-1; a possible D gene is TRBD1 (6 bases). There are 15 residues in the CDR3. Germline V gene data show CDR1 as SGHRS and CDR2 as YFSETQ. V was clipped by 0 bases and J by 2 bases, with 12 bases between them.

The chain employs TRBV6-1 and TRBJ1-1; D is ambiguous. CDR3 length: 17 amino acids. Per the germline V gene, CDR1 is MNHNS and CDR2 is SASEGT. Trimming removed 2 bases from V and 1 base from J, with 17 bases in between. The CDR3 protein is CASSESGWTTGNTEAFF. DNA of the CDR3: TGTGCCAGCAGTGAATCCGGGTGGACTACTGGGAACACTGAAGCTTTCTTT.

V usage is TRBV7-6 and J usage is TRBJ2-3, with TRBD2 identical over 10 bases. Per the germline V gene, CDR1 is SGHVS and CDR2 is FNYEAQ. The CDR3 spans 16 residues. With 0 bases clipped from V and 6 bases from J, the junction kept 6 bases outside the gene matches. CDR3 amino acids: CASSLATSGRADTQYF. Here the CDR3 DNA reads TGTGCCAGCAGCTTAGCTACAAGCGGGAGGGCCGATACGCAGTATTTT.

As regards this clone: Other DNA sequences in the same sample also yield this CDR3. The genes are TRBV7-3 and TRBJ1-1, with D possibly TRBD1 on 6 matching bases. CDR3 length: 13 residues. The germline V gene encodes CDR1 SGHTA and CDR2 FQGTGA. The germline V and J ends were trimmed by 0 bases and 4 bases, with 6 bases remaining between them. CDR3 bases: TGTGCCAGCAGCTTAACAGGGGGCACTGAAGCTTTCTTT. Its translation is CASSLTGGTEAFF.

This clone was counted a few times. CDR3 in amino acids: CASTLETNTGELFF. CDR3 DNA: TGTGCCAGCACTCTGGAGACGAACACCGGGGAGCTGTTTTTT. The rearrangement uses TRBV2 and TRBJ2-2; D not resolved. The CDR3 runs to 14 residues. Germline V CDR1 and CDR2: SNHLY, FYNNEI. V was trimmed by 7 bases and J by 0 bases, leaving 9 bases between them.

The rearrangement uses TRBV11-2 and TRBJ2-1; 12 nucleotides line up with TRBD2. Germline V gene lookup returns CDR1 SGHAT and CDR2 FQNNGV. V gave up 7 bases and J gave up 6 bases; unmatched junction bases: 10. The CDR3 spans 16 residues. The CDR3 loop is CASIRGLAGRGNEQFF. The CDR3 bases are TGTGCCAGCATTCGTGGACTAGCGGGAAGAGGCAATGAGCAGTTCTTC.

This chain joins TRBV25-1 and TRBJ1-1; 7 bases are shared with TRBD1. J gave up 8 bases and V 7 bases, and 4 bases lay outside the gene matches. The CDR3 sequence is 11 residues long. CDR1 and CDR2 (germline): MGHDK, SYGVNS. Here the CDR3 DNA reads TGTGCCAGCATACAGGGGACAGAAGCTTTCTTT. Protein: CASIQGTEAFF.

V and J are TRBV6-1 and TRBJ2-7; 7 bases are shared with TRBD2. The V gene end was trimmed by 2 bases and the J gene end by 2 bases; junction bases not matched to a gene: 6. The CDR3 loop spans 15 amino acids. Germline V gene data show CDR1 as MNHNS and CDR2 as SASEGT. The CDR3 region has the DNA TGTGCCAGCAGTGAACTTGTAGCGGGCCCCTACGAGCAGTACTTC. Amino acid sequence: CASSELVAGPYEQYF.

V is TRBV4-3 and J is TRBJ2-3, with D possibly matching TRBD2 (7 bases). The CDR3 length is 18 residues. Germline CDR1 and CDR2: LGHNA and YSLEER. With 0 bases removed from V and 3 bases from J, the gap between germline ends came to 19 bases. The CDR3 coding sequence is TGCGCCAGCAGCCAAGATCTTACCCGTGGGGGGGCAACAGATACGCAGTATTTT. This translates into CASSQDLTRGGATDTQYF.

The chain carries TRBV11-3 and TRBJ2-3, with D perhaps TRBD2 (7 bases). CDR3 length: 14 amino acids. CDR1 and CDR2 (germline): SGHNT, YENEEA. V was pared by 4 bases and J by 6 bases, with 14 bases between. CDR3 protein: CASSSRGGSDTQYF. Here the CDR3 DNA reads TGTGCCAGCAGCTCTAGGGGGGGATCGGATACGCAGTATTTT.

The V call is TRBV4-3, the J call TRBJ1-3, with no clear D. The germline gives CDR1 LGHNA, CDR2 YSLEER. The CDR3 has 13 residues. The V end lost 0 bases, the J end lost 4 bases, and 4 bases lay between the germline ends. The CDR3 bases are TGCGCCAGCAGCCAAGAGGGCGGAAACACCATATATTTT. Its protein product is CASSQEGGNTIYF.

V usage is TRBV7-3 and J usage is TRBJ1-3; tentatively, D is TRBD1 (5 bases). Germline CDR1 reads SGHTA; CDR2 reads FQGTGA. CDR3 length equals 16 residues. V was cut by 5 bases and J by 4 bases, with 18 bases left in between. Here the CDR3 DNA reads TGTGCCAGCAGCCCTAACACAGGATTCTTAGGAAACACCATATATTTT. It encodes CASSPNTGFLGNTIYF.

V usage is TRBV6-4 and J usage is TRBJ1-1; possibly TRBD1 for D (6 bases). Trimming took 2 bases from V and 4 from J, leaving 17 bases between them. CDR1 is MRHNA and CDR2 is SNTAGT in the germline V gene. The CDR3 is made up of 16 amino acids. CDR3 sequence (DNA): TGTGCCAGCAGTGACCCGATACCAGGGGAGACCACTGAAGCTTTCTTT. Translated, it gives CASSDPIPGETTEAFF.

The V call is TRBV19, the J call TRBJ2-1, with D unclear. The CDR3 contains 15 residues. CDR1 is LNHDA and CDR2 is SQIVND in the germline V gene (reference sequence). Trimming cost V 1 base and J 0 bases, with 7 bases left between them. The CDR3 DNA follows: TGTGCCAGTAGTATAGTCGAGTTCTCCTACAATGAGCAGTTCTTC. This sequence encodes CASSIVEFSYNEQFF.